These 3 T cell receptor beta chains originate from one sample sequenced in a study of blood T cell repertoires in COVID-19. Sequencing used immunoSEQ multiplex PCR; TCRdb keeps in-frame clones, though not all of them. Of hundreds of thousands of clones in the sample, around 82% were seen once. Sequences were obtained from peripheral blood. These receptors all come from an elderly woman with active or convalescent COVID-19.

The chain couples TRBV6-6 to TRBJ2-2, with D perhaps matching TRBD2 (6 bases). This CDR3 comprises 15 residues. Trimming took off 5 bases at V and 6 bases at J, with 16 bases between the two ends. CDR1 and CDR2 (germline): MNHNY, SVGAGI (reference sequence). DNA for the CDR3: TGTGCCAGCAGTCGGACAACGGGACTCCCCGGGGAGCTGTTTTTT. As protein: CASSRTTGLPGELFF.

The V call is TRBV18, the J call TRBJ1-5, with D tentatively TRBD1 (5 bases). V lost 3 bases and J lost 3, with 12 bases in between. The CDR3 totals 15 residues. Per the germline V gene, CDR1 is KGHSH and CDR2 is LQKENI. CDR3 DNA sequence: TGTGCCAGCTCACCCCTGGGGGGGTACAATCAGCCCCAGCATTTT. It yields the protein CASSPLGGYNQPQHF.

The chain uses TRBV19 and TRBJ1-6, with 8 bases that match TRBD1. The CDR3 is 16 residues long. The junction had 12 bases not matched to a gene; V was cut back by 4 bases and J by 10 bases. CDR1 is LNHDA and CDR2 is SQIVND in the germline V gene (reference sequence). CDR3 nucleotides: TGTGCCAGTAGTACGACGACAGGGGCGGCAGGATCACCCCTCCACTTT. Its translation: CASSTTTGAAGSPLHF.